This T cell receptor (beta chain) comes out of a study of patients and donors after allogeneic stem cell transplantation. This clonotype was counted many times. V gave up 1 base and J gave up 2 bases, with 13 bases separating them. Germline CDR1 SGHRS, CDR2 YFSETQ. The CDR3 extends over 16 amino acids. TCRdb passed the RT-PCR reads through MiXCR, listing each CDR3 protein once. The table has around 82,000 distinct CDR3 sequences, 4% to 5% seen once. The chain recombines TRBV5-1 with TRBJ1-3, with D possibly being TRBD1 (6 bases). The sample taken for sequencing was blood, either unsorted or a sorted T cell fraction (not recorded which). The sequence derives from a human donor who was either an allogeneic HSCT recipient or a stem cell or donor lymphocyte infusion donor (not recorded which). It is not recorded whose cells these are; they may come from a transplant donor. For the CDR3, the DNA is TGCGCCAGCAGCTTGCAGACGGGGGCGACTGGAAACACCATATATTTT. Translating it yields CASSLQTGATGNTIYF.